Shown below are 5 T cell receptor beta chains from a single sample sequenced in a study of spatial heterogeneity in lung cancer. From the 5' RACE reads, TCRdb called clonotypes with MiXCR, one entry per CDR3 protein. In the table there are about 50,000 distinct CDR3 sequences, approximately 7.6% of which are singletons. The time point denotes: sample taken at primary tumor resection. Sequencing was performed on whole RNA extracted from tumor and nontumor lung tissue, or from frozen PBMC, and the material was left unsorted. Material: PBMCs, obtained at surgery. The receptor set was obtained from a female donor with early-stage non-small cell lung cancer.

This clonotype was seen a few times. The chain joins TRBV4-1 to TRBJ1-2, with TRBD1 as a possible D gene (6 bases). V shed 9 bases and J shed 4 bases, with 18 bases lying between them. Germline CDR1 MGHRA, CDR2 YSYEKL. The CDR3 loop spans 14 amino acids. DNA of the CDR3: TGCGCCAGTTCCAGGTTGGGGGGCAGCTATGGCTACACCTTC. This sequence encodes CASSRLGGSYGYTF.

This clonotype was recorded a few times. This CDR3 is CASSNSGGAKNIQYF. The CDR3 DNA reads TGTGCCAGCAGCAATTCGGGGGGGGCCAAAAACATTCAGTACTTC. V and J are TRBV7-9 and TRBJ2-4; the match to TRBD2 covers 8 bases. The CDR3 runs to 15 residues. Trimming took 5 bases from V and 1 from J; bases not matched to a gene: 4. Germline-derived CDR1 and CDR2 are SEHNR and FQNEAQ (reference sequence). Based on the CDR3 plus reference TRBV7-9 and TRBJ2-4, the full variable domain is DTGVSQNPRHKITKRGQNVTFRCDPISEHNRLYWYRQTLGQGPEFLTYFQNEAQLEKSRLLSDRFSAERPKGSFSTLEIQRTEQGDSAMYLCASSNSGGAKNIQYFGAGTRLSVL.

This clonotype was observed many times. This rearrangement joins TRBV3-1 to TRBJ2-7; D gene uncertain. The CDR3 totals 14 residues. Germline CDR1 is LGHDT and CDR2 is YNNKEL (reference sequence). Deletions cut 6 bases from V and 5 bases from J, with 17 bases between. The chain's CDR3 is CASRKGFGGDEQYF. The CDR3 region has the DNA TGTGCCAGCAGGAAAGGGTTCGGTGGCGACGAGCAGTACTTC.

The V call is TRBV23-1, the J call TRBJ2-6; the match to TRBD1 covers 7 bases. TRBV23-1 is identified as an open reading frame with a role that is uncertain. The CDR3 is 16 amino acids. The V segment lost 6 bases and the J segment 2 bases; nucleotides outside the gene matches: 7. DNA of the CDR3: TGCGCCAGCAGCTCCGCCGACAGGGCTGGGGCCAACGTCCTGACTTTC. Its protein product is CASSSADRAGANVLTF.

The chain uses TRBV29-1 and TRBJ2-1; 7 bases line up with TRBD2. Trimming removed 7 bases from V and 4 bases from J; junction bases left unmatched: 7. This CDR3 contains 13 residues. Germline CDR1 reads SQVTM; CDR2 reads ANQGSEA. DNA for the CDR3: TGCAGCGCCCTTCCGGGACTATACAATGAGCAGTTCTTC. This translates into CSALPGLYNEQFF.